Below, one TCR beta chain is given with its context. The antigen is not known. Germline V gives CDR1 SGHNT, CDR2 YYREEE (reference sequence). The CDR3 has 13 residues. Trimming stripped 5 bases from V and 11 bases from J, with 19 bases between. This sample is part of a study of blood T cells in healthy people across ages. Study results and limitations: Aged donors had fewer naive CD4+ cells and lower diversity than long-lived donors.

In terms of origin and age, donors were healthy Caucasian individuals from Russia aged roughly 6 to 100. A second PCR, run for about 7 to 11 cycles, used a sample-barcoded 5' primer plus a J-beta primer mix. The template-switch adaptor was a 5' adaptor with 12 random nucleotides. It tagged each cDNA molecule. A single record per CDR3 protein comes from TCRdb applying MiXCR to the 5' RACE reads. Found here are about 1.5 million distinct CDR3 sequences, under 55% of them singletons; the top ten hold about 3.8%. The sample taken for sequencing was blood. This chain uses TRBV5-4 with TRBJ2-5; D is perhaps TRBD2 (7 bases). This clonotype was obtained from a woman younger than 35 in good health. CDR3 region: CASRTGGYNEQYF. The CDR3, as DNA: TGTGCCAGCAGAACGGGGGGCTACAATGAGCAGTACTTC.